The 23 T cell receptor beta chains below come from one sample, sequenced in a study of identifying expanded T cells in peripheral blood. Clones were sequenced by immunoSEQ multiplex PCR, and TCRdb holds only the in-frame ones, with some missing. The data contain 90,000 to 95,000 clones, 88% of them singletons. Sequences were obtained from blood. The receptors were sampled from a person aged 18-70 years in good health.

The CDR3 loop reads CASTTGNYGYTF. CDR3 in DNA: TGTGCCAGCACCACAGGGAACTATGGCTACACCTTC. The J gene is TRBJ1-2, the V gene TRBV9, with D tentatively TRBD1 (6 bases). The germline V gene has CDR1 SGDLS and CDR2 YYNGEE. The CDR3 extends over 12 amino acids. The V and J ends lost 6 bases and 2 bases respectively, with 8 bases between them.

This clone was counted between two and nine times. The V gene is TRBV29-1, the J gene TRBJ1-1, with no clear D. The CDR3 has 11 residues. Trimming shortened V by 5 bases and J by 5 bases, and 9 bases separated the two germline ends. The V gene's germline CDR1 is SQVTM and CDR2 ANQGSEA. The CDR3, as DNA: TGCAGCGTTCAAAGGCGGACTGAAGCTTTCTTT. Translated, it gives CSVQRRTEAFF.

The genes are TRBV14 and TRBJ1-2; the D is unclear. The V gene lost 6 bases and the J gene lost 5 bases, with 13 bases spanning the gap. The CDR3 is 13 residues long. Germline values: CDR1 SGHDN, CDR2 FVKESK. CDR3 coding DNA: TGTGCCAGCAGTGGAGGTAGAACGTATGGCTACACCTTC. Its translation: CASSGGRTYGYTF.

This clone was counted once. The rearrangement uses TRBV27 and TRBJ1-6; D gene ambiguous. The CDR3 spans 15 residues. V lost 2 bases and J lost 7, with 12 bases in between. From germline, CDR1 is MNHEY and CDR2 SMNVEV (reference sequence). The CDR3 nucleotides are TGTGCCAGCAGTTTAATGGACCCGGGGAATTCACCCCTCCACTTT. Protein product: CASSLMDPGNSPLHF.

The table lists this clone with many counts. V gene TRBV10-2 combines with J gene TRBJ2-7; 9 bases are shared with TRBD1. The germline CDR1 and CDR2 sequences are WSHSY and SAAADI. The CDR3 is 13 residues long. Unmatched junction bases numbered 8, after V lost 11 bases and J lost 3 bases. DNA of the CDR3: TGCGCCGCTGGACAGGGGTCTTTCTACGAGCAGTACTTC. Residues: CAAGQGSFYEQYF.

This clone was found once. The CDR3 DNA is TGTGCCAGCAGTTCACCAGGGATCGGGGGCTACACCTTC. Translated, it gives CASSSPGIGGYTF. The V and J genes are TRBV27 and TRBJ1-2; possible D gene TRBD1, 5 bases. Germline CDR1 reads MNHEY; CDR2 reads SMNVEV (reference sequence). The ends were cut back, 4 bases at V and 8 bases at J, with 14 bases in the middle. CDR3 size: 13 residues.

This clone was counted a single time. This chain uses TRBV5-4 with TRBJ2-5; D is uncertain. This CDR3 has 14 amino acids. V gave up 0 bases and J gave up 5 bases, with 11 bases separating them. Looked up from germline, CDR1 is SGHNT and CDR2 is YYREEE (reference sequence). Here the CDR3 reads CASSLGLVGETQYF. DNA of the CDR3: TGTGCCAGCAGCTTGGGTCTAGTGGGGGAGACCCAGTACTTC.

The chain recombines TRBV19 with TRBJ1-4; 8 positions match TRBD1. This CDR3 has 13 amino acids. Germline loops: CDR1 LNHDA, CDR2 SQIVND (reference sequence). The V and J ends lost 5 bases and 14 bases, in that order; junction bases with no gene match: 10. The CDR3 DNA reads as TGTGCCAGTAGTTCACAGACAGGGGTAATGCTGTTTTTT. This codes for CASSSQTGVMLFF.

The chain has TRBV14 and TRBJ1-6; no firm D call. Between the trimmed V and J ends, which lost 0 bases and 7 bases, there was a span of 10 bases. Per germline, CDR1 SGHDN and CDR2 FVKESK. The length of the CDR3 is 15 residues. Written as DNA, the CDR3 is TGTGCCAGCAGCCAAGAAATCGGCGGAAATTCACCCCTCCACTTT. This gives the protein CASSQEIGGNSPLHF.

This clone has just a few counts. The chain recombines TRBV6-5 with TRBJ1-5; TRBD1 aligns across 7 bases. CDR3 length equals 14 residues. Germline CDR1 reads MNHEY; CDR2 reads SVGAGI. J lost 0 bases, V lost 6 bases, and 2 bases had no gene match. The CDR3: CASRGQNSNQPQHF. CDR3 bases: TGTGCCAGCAGGGGACAGAATAGCAATCAGCCCCAGCATTTT.

This chain connects TRBV30 to TRBJ1-1; 9 nucleotides agree with TRBD1. Unmatched junction bases numbered 5, after V lost 0 bases and J lost 6 bases. Germline CDR1 reads GTSNPN; CDR2 reads SVGIG (reference sequence). CDR3 length: 14 residues. CDR3 in amino acids: CAWSVEDRGSEAFF. Written as DNA, the CDR3 is TGTGCCTGGAGTGTAGAGGACAGGGGCTCTGAAGCTTTCTTT.

V is TRBV2 and J is TRBJ2-1, with D possibly matching TRBD2 (6 bases). Deletions cut 6 bases from V and 5 bases from J, with 23 bases between. CDR3 length: 17 residues. From germline, CDR1 is SNHLY and CDR2 FYNNEI. This chain's CDR3 is CASSGGLGGVGHNEQFF. CDR3 bases: TGTGCCAGCAGCGGGGGACTGGGGGGAGTCGGCCACAATGAGCAGTTCTTC.

This rearrangement joins TRBV10-3 to TRBJ2-1; 7 bases fit TRBD2. The CDR3 consists of 14 residues. Germline V lookup: CDR1 ENHRY, CDR2 SYGVKD. Trimming cost V 5 bases and J 2 bases; bases outside gene matches: 3. CDR3 nucleotide sequence: TGTGCCATCAGTACTAGCGCTGCCTACAATGAGCAGTTCTTC. It specifies CAISTSAAYNEQFF.

The rearrangement joins TRBV4-3 to TRBJ1-2; 8 positions agree with TRBD1. Unmatched junction bases numbered 5, after V lost 4 bases and J lost 4 bases. Germline V CDR1 and CDR2: LGHNA, YSLEER. This CDR3 spans 14 amino acids. The CDR3 DNA is TGCGCCAGCAGCCGTGACAGGGGAACCTATGGCTACACCTTC. This translates into CASSRDRGTYGYTF.

This sequence joins TRBV9 and TRBJ2-5; 8 bases line up with TRBD1. The CDR3 has 15 amino acids. With 4 bases clipped from V and 4 bases from J, the junction kept 9 bases outside the gene matches. Germline V gene lookup returns CDR1 SGDLS and CDR2 YYNGEE. For the CDR3, the DNA is TGTGCCAGCAGCTCGGGGGCAGGGGGCTTAGAGACCCAGTACTTC. Its protein product is CASSSGAGGLETQYF.

The chain recombines TRBV19 with TRBJ2-3; D gene uncertain. The CDR3 has 15 residues. V dropped 3 bases and J dropped 2 bases, with 12 bases sitting between them. Germline V gives CDR1 LNHDA, CDR2 SQIVND (reference sequence). The CDR3 region has the DNA TGTGCCAGTAGTATCCTGGGCGGCCCCACAGATACGCAGTATTTT. This gives the protein CASSILGGPTDTQYF.

V is TRBV30 and J is TRBJ2-3, with D perhaps being TRBD1 or TRBD2 (5 bases each). Trimming removed 4 bases at V and 2 bases at J, with 19 bases between. This CDR3 has 16 residues. CDR1 GTSNPN and CDR2 SVGIG come from the germline V gene (reference sequence). CDR3 residues: CAWTDRDQYITDTQYF. In DNA, the CDR3 is TGTGCCTGGACCGATAGGGACCAATATATCACAGATACGCAGTATTTT.

Only one count was recorded for this clone. The rearrangement joins TRBV19 to TRBJ1-5; TRBD1 matches at 9 bases. There are 14 residues in the CDR3. V trimming: 6 bases; J trimming: 6 bases; junction bases outside the gene matches: 6. Germline V gives CDR1 LNHDA, CDR2 SQIVND (reference sequence). The CDR3 sequence is CASRAGQGFQPQHF. In DNA, the CDR3 is TGTGCCAGTAGGGCCGGACAGGGGTTTCAGCCCCAGCATTTT.

The chain carries TRBV5-1 and TRBJ2-1; 9 bases agree with TRBD2. CDR3 size: 15 residues. Germline lookup yields CDR1 SGHRS and CDR2 YFSETQ. V dropped 4 bases and J dropped 3; count of bases not matched to a gene: 5. In DNA form, the CDR3 reads TGCGCCAGCAGCCCGAGCGGGAGGAACTACAATGAGCAGTTCTTC. This gives the protein CASSPSGRNYNEQFF.

The rearrangement uses TRBV28 and TRBJ1-1; D remains ambiguous. The CDR3 length is 14 residues. Germline lookup yields CDR1 MDHEN and CDR2 SYDVKM. Trimming took 5 bases from V and 1 from J, leaving 11 bases between them. The CDR3, as DNA: TGTGCCAGCAGTCCCCGGCGGGGGAACACTGAAGCTTTCTTT. Its translation is CASSPRRGNTEAFF.

This rearrangement joins TRBV19 to TRBJ1-2, with D tentatively TRBD1 (5 bases). Germline lookup yields CDR1 LNHDA and CDR2 SQIVND (reference sequence). The V end was cut by 7 bases, the J end by 5 bases, with 17 bases between. The length of the CDR3 is 14 residues. The CDR3, as DNA: TGTGCCAGTAACCCTCAGGGATACCTATATGGCTACACCTTC. Translated, it gives CASNPQGYLYGYTF. The variable domain in full, completed from reference TRBV19 and TRBJ1-2, reads DGGITQSPKYLFRKEGQNVTLSCEQNLNHDAMYWYRQDPGQGLRLIYYSQIVNDFQKGDIAEGYSVSREKKESFPLTVTSAQKNPTAFYLCASNPQGYLYGYTFGSGTRLTVV.

The gene calls are TRBV27 and TRBJ2-1; no firm D call. Germline lookup yields CDR1 MNHEY and CDR2 SMNVEV (reference sequence). The CDR3 runs to 13 residues. The germline V and J ends were trimmed by 5 bases and 11 bases, with 16 bases remaining between them. The CDR3, as DNA: TGTGCCAGCAGTATCCGCTCGACCCTCAAGCAGTTCTTC. Protein product: CASSIRSTLKQFF.

This rearrangement joins TRBV7-9 to TRBJ2-7; perhaps TRBD1 as D (6 bases). The V end lost 1 base, the J end lost 2 bases, and 18 bases lay between the germline ends. This CDR3 has 17 residues. Germline V lookup: CDR1 SEHNR, CDR2 FQNEAQ (reference sequence). The CDR3 loop reads CASSLGPLSGQTYEQYF. The CDR3 DNA sequence: TGTGCCAGCAGCTTAGGACCCCTGTCGGGACAAACCTACGAGCAGTACTTC.